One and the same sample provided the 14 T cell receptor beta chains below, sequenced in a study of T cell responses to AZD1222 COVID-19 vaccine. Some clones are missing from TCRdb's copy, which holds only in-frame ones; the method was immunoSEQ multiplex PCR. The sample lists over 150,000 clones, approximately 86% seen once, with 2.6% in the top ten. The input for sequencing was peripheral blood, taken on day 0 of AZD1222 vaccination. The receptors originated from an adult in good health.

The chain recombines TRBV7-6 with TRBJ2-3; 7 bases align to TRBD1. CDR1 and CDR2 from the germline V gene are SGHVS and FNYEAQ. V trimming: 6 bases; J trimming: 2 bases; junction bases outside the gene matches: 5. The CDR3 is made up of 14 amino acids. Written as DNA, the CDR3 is TGTGCCAGCAGTTGGGACAGCTCCACAGATACGCAGTATTTT. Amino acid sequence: CASSWDSSTDTQYF.

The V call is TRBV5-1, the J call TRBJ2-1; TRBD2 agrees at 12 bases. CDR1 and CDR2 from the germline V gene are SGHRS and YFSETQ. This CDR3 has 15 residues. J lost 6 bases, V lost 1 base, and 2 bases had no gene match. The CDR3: CASSLLAGGPNEQFF. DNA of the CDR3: TGCGCCAGCAGCTTGCTAGCGGGAGGGCCCAATGAGCAGTTCTTC.

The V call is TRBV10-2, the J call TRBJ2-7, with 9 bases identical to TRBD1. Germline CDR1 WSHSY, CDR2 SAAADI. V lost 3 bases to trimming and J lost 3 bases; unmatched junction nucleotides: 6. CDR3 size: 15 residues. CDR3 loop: CASSDPGTGLYEQYF. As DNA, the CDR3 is TGCGCCAGCAGTGACCCCGGGACAGGGCTCTACGAGCAGTACTTC.

The CDR3 protein is CATSDLGTGAYNEQFF. The DNA of the CDR3 is TGTGCCACCAGTGATTTGGGGACAGGGGCCTACAATGAGCAGTTCTTC. This rearrangement joins TRBV24-1 to TRBJ2-1, with 10 bases aligning to TRBD1. Germline CDR1 KGHDR, CDR2 SFDVKD. The CDR3 runs 16 residues. V trimming: 0 bases; J trimming: 2 bases; junction bases outside the gene matches: 0.

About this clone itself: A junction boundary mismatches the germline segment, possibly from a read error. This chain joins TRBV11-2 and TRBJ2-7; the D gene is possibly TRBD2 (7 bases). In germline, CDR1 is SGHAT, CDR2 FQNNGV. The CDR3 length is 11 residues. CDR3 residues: CASSLGDGGLF. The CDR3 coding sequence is TGTGCCAGCAGCTTAGGGGACGGGGGGCTTTTC. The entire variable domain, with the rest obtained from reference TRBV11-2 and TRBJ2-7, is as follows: EAGVAQSPRYKIIEKRQSVAFWCNPISGHATLYWYQQILGQGPKLLIQFQNNGVVDDSQLPKDRFSAERLKGVDSTLKIQPAKLEDSAVYLCASSLGDGGLFGPGTRLTVT.

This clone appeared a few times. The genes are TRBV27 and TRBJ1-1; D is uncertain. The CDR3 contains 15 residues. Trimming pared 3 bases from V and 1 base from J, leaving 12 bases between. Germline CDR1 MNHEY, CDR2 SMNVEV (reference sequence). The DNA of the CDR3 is TGTGCCAGCAGTTTTATAAGTGGCCGGAACACTGAAGCTTTCTTT. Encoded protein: CASSFISGRNTEAFF.

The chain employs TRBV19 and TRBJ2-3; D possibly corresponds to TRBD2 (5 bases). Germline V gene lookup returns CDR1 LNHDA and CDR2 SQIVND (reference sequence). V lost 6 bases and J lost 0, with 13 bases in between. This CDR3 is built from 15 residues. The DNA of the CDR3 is TGTGCCAGTAGCTCCCAGGCGGGTAGCACAGATACGCAGTATTTT. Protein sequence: CASSSQAGSTDTQYF.

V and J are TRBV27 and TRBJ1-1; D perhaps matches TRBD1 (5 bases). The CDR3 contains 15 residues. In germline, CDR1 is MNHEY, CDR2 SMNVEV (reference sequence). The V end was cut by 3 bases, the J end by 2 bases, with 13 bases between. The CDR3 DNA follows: TGTGCCAGCAGTTTTCAGAGACAGACTAACACTGAAGCTTTCTTT. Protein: CASSFQRQTNTEAFF.

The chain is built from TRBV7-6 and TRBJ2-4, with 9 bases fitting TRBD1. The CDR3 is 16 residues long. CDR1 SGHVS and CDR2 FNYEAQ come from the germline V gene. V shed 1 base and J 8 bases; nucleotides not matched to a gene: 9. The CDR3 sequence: CASSLVGDRGSDIQYF. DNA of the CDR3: TGTGCCAGCAGCTTAGTTGGCGACAGGGGGTCCGACATTCAGTACTTC. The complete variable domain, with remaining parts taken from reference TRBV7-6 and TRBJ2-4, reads GAGVSQSPRYKVTKRGQDVALRCDPISGHVSLYWYRQALGQGPEFLTYFNYEAQQDKSGLPNDRFSAERPEGSISTLTIQRTEQRDSAMYRCASSLVGDRGSDIQYFGAGTRLSVL.

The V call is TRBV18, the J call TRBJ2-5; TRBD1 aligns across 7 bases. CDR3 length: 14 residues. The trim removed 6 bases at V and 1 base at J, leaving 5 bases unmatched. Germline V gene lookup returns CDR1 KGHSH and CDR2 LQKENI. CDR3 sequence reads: CASSRKGAQETQYF. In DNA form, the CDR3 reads TGTGCCAGCTCTCGGAAGGGGGCCCAAGAGACCCAGTACTTC.

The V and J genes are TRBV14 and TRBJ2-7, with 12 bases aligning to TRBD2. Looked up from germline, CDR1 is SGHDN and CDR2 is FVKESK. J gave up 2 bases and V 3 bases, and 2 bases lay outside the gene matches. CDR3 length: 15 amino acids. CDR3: CASSQGLAGPYEQYF. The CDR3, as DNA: TGTGCCAGCAGCCAGGGACTAGCGGGTCCCTACGAGCAGTACTTC.

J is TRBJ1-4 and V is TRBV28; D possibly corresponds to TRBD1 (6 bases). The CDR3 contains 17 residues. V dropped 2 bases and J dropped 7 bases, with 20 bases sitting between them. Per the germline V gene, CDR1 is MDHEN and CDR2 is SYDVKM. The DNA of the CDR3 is TGTGCCAGCAGTTTAGGGAACCTCCGGGGGGCGGGTGAAAAACTGTTTTTT. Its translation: CASSLGNLRGAGEKLFF.

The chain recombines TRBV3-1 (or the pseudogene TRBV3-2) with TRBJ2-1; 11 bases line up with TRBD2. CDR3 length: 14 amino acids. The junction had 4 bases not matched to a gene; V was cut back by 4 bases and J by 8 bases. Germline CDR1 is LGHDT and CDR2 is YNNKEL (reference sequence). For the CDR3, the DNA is TGTGCCAGCAGCCCCCTACTAGCGGGAGATGAGCAGTTCTTC. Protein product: CASSPLLAGDEQFF.

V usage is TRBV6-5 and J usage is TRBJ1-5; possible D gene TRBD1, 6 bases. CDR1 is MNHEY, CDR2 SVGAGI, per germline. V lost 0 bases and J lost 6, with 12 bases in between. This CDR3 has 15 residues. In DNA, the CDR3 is TGTGCCAGCAGTTACTCGAACAGGGCGGGTCAGCCCCAGCATTTT. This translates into CASSYSNRAGQPQHF.